This T cell receptor (beta chain) stems from a study of T-cell memory formation after mild COVID-19. As for the study in general: The study found TCR clusters largely donor specific.

TCRdb processed the 5' RACE reads anew with MiXCR; each CDR3 protein has one entry. The sample shows under 450,000 distinct CDR3 sequences, 20% to 25% of them seen only once. General study results and limits: Contracting CD4+ clones lay largely in CM and EM, with CD8+ ones residing in EMRA. The pre-infection memory compartment contained some responding clones, suggesting cross-reactive memory joined.

CDR1 is MGHRA and CDR2 is YSYEKL in the germline V gene. There are 16 residues in the CDR3. Deletions cut 6 bases from V and 4 bases from J, with 19 bases between. On this clonotype itself: Its antigen is not identified.

Sequencing used PBMCs or a T cell subset sorted from them (not recorded which). This receptor was taken from an adult woman who had mild COVID-19 (a few samples of this study predate the infection). Cell type and time point are not known. This chain joins TRBV4-1 and TRBJ2-1; perhaps D is TRBD1 or TRBD2 (7 bases each). CDR3 coding DNA: TGCGCCAGCAGGCATCCGCAGGGGGGGGATTACAATGAGCAGTTCTTC. It yields the protein CASRHPQGGDYNEQFF.